This is a list of T cell receptor beta chains from one sample in a study of blood T cell repertoires in COVID-19. Assay used: immunoSEQ multiplex PCR; TCRdb lists only in-frame clones, some missing. The repertoire includes around 250,000 clones, approximately 85% of them detected once, and 1.9% sits in the top ten. Sequencing input: PBMCs or T cells enriched from blood (not recorded which). The receptor set was obtained from a woman aged 45-65 years who had recovered from COVID-19. Each CDR3 is given with its conserved first and last residue. The D gene is left open where the match is weak. For some rows the clone size is stated as once, few or many, or as a class when expanded; others skip it.

V gene	D gene	J gene	clone size	CDR3 DNA	CDR3 protein
TRBV12-3/TRBV12-4	NA	TRBJ2-6	NA	TGTGCCAGTCAGTACTCTGGGGCCAACGTCCTGACTTTC	CASQYSGANVLTF
TRBV2	TRBD1	TRBJ1-2	NA	TGTGCCAGCAGTGTACAGGGGGCGGGAGGCTACACCTTC	CASSVQGAGGYTF
TRBV5-4	TRBD1	TRBJ1-6	NA	TGTGCCAGCAGCTGGGGACAGGGGAATAATTCACCCCTCCACTTT	CASSWGQGNNSPLHF
TRBV4-1	NA	TRBJ2-7	NA	TGCGCCAGCAGCCAAGATAGGAGTAACTACGAGCAGTACTTC	CASSQDRSNYEQYF
TRBV3-1/TRBV3-2	NA	TRBJ2-7	NA	TGTGCCAGCAGCTCATTGACAACCTACGAGCAGTACTTC	CASSSLTTYEQYF
TRBV19	TRBD2	TRBJ2-7	NA	TGTGCCAGTGAGCTCCCAGCGGGATCGTGTAGGCAGTACTTC	CASELPAGSCRQYF
TRBV5-6	TRBD2	TRBJ2-5	few	TGTGCCAGCAGCTTGCCTAGCGGAGAGACCCAGTACTTC	CASSLPSGETQYF
TRBV7-2	NA	TRBJ2-1	NA	TGTGCCAGCAGCCTTTCATGGGGAGCAAATGAGCAGTTCTTC	CASSLSWGANEQFF
TRBV6-5	TRBD1	TRBJ1-2	NA	TGTGCCAGCATTGGACAGGGGGCGAGTTATGGCTACACCTTC	CASIGQGASYGYTF
TRBV19	TRBD1	TRBJ1-2	few	TGTGCCAGTAGTCTACGACAGGGTCCCTATGGCTACACCTTC	CASSLRQGPYGYTF
TRBV13	TRBD1	TRBJ2-7	once	TGTGCCAGCAGCTGGACAGGCGGTACCTACGAGCAGTACTTC	CASSWTGGTYEQYF
TRBV7-8	NA	TRBJ2-1	NA	TGTGCCAGCAGCCCAGACTGGAGCGGACAGTTCTTC	CASSPDWSGQFF
TRBV2	NA	TRBJ2-7	NA	TGTGCCAGCAGTCTTGACAGCTACGAGCAGTACTTC	CASSLDSYEQYF
TRBV6-5	NA	TRBJ2-7	NA	TGTGCCAGCGGTACAGTCTCTCTGGAGCAGTACTTC	CASGTVSLEQYF
TRBV3-1/TRBV3-2	NA	TRBJ2-7	once	TGTGCCAGCAGAGTGAGCGACAGGGAGGTGAGCGAGCAGTACTTC	CASRVSDREVSEQYF
TRBV5-4	NA	TRBJ2-6	NA	TGTGCCAGCAGCTTGGGCAGTGACTCTGGGGCCAACGTCCTGACTTTC	CASSLGSDSGANVLTF
TRBV24-1	NA	TRBJ2-2	NA	TGTGCCACCAGTGATACCGGGACATTCGACACCGGGGAGCTGTTTTTT	CATSDTGTFDTGELFF
TRBV7-2	NA	TRBJ2-5	NA	TGTGCCAGCAGCTATGACGTGACAGAAGAGACCCAGTACTTC	CASSYDVTEETQYF
TRBV27	NA	TRBJ1-4	NA	TGTGCCAGCAGTTTTATAGGGGTGGGGGAAAAACTGTTTTTT	CASSFIGVGEKLFF
TRBV28	TRBD1	TRBJ1-2	NA	TGTGCCAGCAGTTTATGGGGGACAGGGGCAAACGGCTACACCTTC	CASSLWGTGANGYTF
TRBV24-1	NA	TRBJ2-3	once	TGTGCCACCAGTGATTACGGGACACCCGACACAGATACGCAGTATTTT	CATSDYGTPDTDTQYF
TRBV2	TRBD1	TRBJ1-2	NA	TGTGCCAGCGGGGACAGGAACTATGGCTACACCTTC	CASGDRNYGYTF
TRBV28	NA	TRBJ2-6	NA	TGTGCCAGCCGGCCCCCGGCGGGCGGGGCCAACGTCCTGACTTTC	CASRPPAGGANVLTF